This T cell receptor beta chain originates from a study of lymphopenia after photon versus proton radiotherapy. Deletions cut 5 bases from V and 0 bases from J, with 14 bases between. The CDR3 covers 16 residues. CDR1 and CDR2 from the germline V gene are MDHEN and SYDVKM. Profiled with immunoSEQ multiplex PCR; TCRdb holds only in-frame clones, not every one. Of 55,000 to 70,000 clones listed, approximately 91% are singletons. This sequence originates from a woman between 65 and 79 years old with pancreatic cancer. V and J are TRBV28 and TRBJ2-1; no clear D gene. Sequenced material: peripheral blood, taken from a patient treated with photon-based radiotherapy. CDR3 in amino acids: CASSPVGLGSYNEQFF. For the CDR3, the DNA is TGTGCCAGCAGTCCCGTAGGGCTTGGCTCCTACAATGAGCAGTTCTTC.